This T cell receptor beta chain was captured in a study of blood T cell repertoires in COVID-19. The CDR3 has 16 residues. Germline values: CDR1 SGHTA, CDR2 FQGNSA. J lost 0 bases, V lost 1 base, and 4 bases had no gene match. Produced via immunoSEQ multiplex PCR; TCRdb's table is partial and in-frame only. The sample holds some 400,000 clones; around 87% are singletons and the top ten take about 9.4%. This TCR was recovered from a woman under 40 with COVID-19, enrolled during active disease. The chain has TRBV7-2 and TRBJ2-7; 9 bases are shared with TRBD2. Sequenced: peripheral blood. Here the CDR3 reads CASSLEATSGSYEQYF. The DNA of the CDR3 is TGTGCCAGCAGCTTAGAGGCGACTAGCGGCTCCTACGAGCAGTACTTC.